Included here is one TCR beta chain sequence, with context. The RNA input was about 0.5 to 1 ug, and it was reverse transcribed with random hexamers. TCRdb processed the immunoSEQ multiplex PCR reads anew with MiXCR; each CDR3 protein has one entry. The table has 240,000 or so distinct CDR3 sequences, approximately 95% seen once. The data are from a study of CD8 T cells in Susac syndrome. Germline CDR1 is SGDLS and CDR2 is YYNGEE. The CDR3 has 15 amino acids. After removal of 0 bases from V and 5 bases from J, the junction contained 2 bases not matched to a gene. What was sequenced was CD4+ T cells from PBMCs. The gene calls are TRBV9 and TRBJ2-1; TRBD2 aligns across 10 bases. This TCR came from a human donor with Susac syndrome. The CDR3 region has the DNA TGTGCCAGCAGCGTAGTGGGGACTAGCGACAATGAGCAGTTCTTC. It codes for CASSVVGTSDNEQFF.